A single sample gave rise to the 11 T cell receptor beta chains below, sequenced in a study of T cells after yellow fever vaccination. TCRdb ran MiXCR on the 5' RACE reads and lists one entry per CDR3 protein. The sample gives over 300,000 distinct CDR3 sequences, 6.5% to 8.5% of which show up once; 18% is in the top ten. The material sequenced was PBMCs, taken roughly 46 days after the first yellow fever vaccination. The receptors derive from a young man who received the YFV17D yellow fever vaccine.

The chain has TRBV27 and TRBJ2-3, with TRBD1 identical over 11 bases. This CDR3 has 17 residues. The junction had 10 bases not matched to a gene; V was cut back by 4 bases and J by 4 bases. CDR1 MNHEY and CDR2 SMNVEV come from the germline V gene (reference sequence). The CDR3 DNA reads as TGTGCCAGCAGTTCTTTCGGACAGGGGGCGGATTCAGATACGCAGTATTTT. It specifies CASSSFGQGADSDTQYF.

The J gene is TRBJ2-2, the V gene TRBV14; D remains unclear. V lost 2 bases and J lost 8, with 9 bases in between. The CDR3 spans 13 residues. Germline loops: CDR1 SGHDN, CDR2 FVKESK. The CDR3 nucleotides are TGTGCCAGCAGCCAAAAGGTGTTAGGGGAGCTGTTTTTT. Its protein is CASSQKVLGELFF.

The DNA for the CDR3 is TGCGCCAGCAGCCCGGACGGACAGTGGAACTGTGACTACACCTTC. Its protein is CASSPDGQWNCDYTF. The chain employs TRBV5-1 and TRBJ1-2; weak D call: TRBD1 (6 bases). Germline loops: CDR1 SGHRS, CDR2 YFSETQ. Trimming shortened V by 4 bases and J by 10 bases, and 23 bases separated the two germline ends. The CDR3 loop spans 15 amino acids. Full variable domain (missing parts from reference TRBV5-1 and TRBJ1-2): KAGVTQTPRYLIKTRGQQVTLSCSPISGHRSVSWYQQTPGQGLQFLFEYFSETQRNKGNFPGRFSGRQFSNSRSEMNVSTLELGDSALYLCASSPDGQWNCDYTFGSGTRLTVV.

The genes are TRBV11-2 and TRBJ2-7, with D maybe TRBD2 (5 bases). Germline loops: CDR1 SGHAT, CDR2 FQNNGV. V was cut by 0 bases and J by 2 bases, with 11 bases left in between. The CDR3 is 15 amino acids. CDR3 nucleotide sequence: TGTGCCAGCAGCTTAGAGGCTCCCGGGGCCTACGAGCAGTACGTC. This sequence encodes CASSLEAPGAYEQYV.

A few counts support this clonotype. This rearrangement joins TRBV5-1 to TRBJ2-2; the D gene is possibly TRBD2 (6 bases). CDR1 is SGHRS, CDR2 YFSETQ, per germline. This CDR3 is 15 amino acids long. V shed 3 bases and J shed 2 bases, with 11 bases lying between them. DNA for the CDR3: TGCGCCAGCAGCTCTGCGGGGTCCAACACCGGGGAGCTGTTTTTT. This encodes CASSSAGSNTGELFF.

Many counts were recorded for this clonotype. The CDR3 region has the DNA TGTGCCACCAGCAGAGAATGGGCCGTTCCGTTCAATCAGCCCCAGCATTTT. Translation: CATSREWAVPFNQPQHF. The chain combines TRBV15 with TRBJ1-5; no clear D gene. The CDR3 runs 17 residues. Trimming removed 0 bases at V and 3 bases at J, with 15 bases between. Per germline, CDR1 LNHNV and CDR2 YYDKDF (reference sequence).

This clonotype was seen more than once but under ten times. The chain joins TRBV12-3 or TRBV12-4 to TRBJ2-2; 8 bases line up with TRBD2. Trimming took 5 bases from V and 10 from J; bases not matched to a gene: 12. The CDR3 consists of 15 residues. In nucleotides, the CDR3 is TGTGCCAGCAGTGTACCGGGACTAGTTGCAGAGGAGCTGTTTTTT. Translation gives CASSVPGLVAEELFF.

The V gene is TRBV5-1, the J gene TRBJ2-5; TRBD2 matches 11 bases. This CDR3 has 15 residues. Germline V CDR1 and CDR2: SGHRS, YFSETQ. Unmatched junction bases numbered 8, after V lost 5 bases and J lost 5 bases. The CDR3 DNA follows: TGCGCCAGCAGTCGTACTAGCGGGGGCTTGGAGACCCAGTACTTC. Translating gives CASSRTSGGLETQYF.

In DNA, the CDR3 is TGCAGTGCTAGGTTGACTAGCGGGCCTTTAGGAGAGACCCAGTACTTC. Translating it yields CSARLTSGPLGETQYF. This sequence joins TRBV20-1 and TRBJ2-5; 10 nucleotides agree with TRBD2. V shed 3 bases, J shed 4 bases, and the junction held 11 bases outside the gene matches. Germline CDR1 is DFQATT and CDR2 is SNEGSKA (reference sequence). This CDR3 contains 16 residues.

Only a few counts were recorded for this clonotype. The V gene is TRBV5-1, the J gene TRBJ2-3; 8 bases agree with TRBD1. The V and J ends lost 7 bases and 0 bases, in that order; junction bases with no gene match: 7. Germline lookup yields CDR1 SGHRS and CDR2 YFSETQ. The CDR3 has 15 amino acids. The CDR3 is CASGPRTGSTDTQYF. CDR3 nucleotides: TGCGCCAGCGGACCGAGGACAGGGAGCACAGATACGCAGTATTTT.

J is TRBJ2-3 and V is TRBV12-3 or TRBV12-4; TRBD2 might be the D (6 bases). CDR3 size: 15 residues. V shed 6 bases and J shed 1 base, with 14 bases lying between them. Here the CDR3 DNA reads TGTGCCAGCAGGGGCGGGGCCCTGGGCACAGATACGCAGTATTTT. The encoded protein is CASRGGALGTDTQYF.